Here is one TCR beta chain with its context. Its antigen is undetermined. An end of the junction does not agree with germline; a read error may underlie this. A constant-region primer served to make TCR beta cDNA from about 490 ng total RNA. TCR beta libraries came from three nested multiplex PCR rounds using slightly modified ARM-PCR. The first two PCR rounds used TRBV1-TRBV30 primers with a Cbeta primer, 9 to 11 cycles each. MiXCR, applied by TCRdb to the multiplex PCR reads, yields one record per CDR3 protein. The repertoire holds fewer than 350,000 distinct CDR3 sequences, around 60% seen once, with about 6.5% in the top ten. The record originates from a study of tumor-infiltrating lymphocytes in primary liver carcinoma. Findings and caveats of the study: Tumor region pairs outstripped tumor-adjacent and tumor-blood pairs in overlap. Compared with blood, tumor repertoires held significantly more in their top 250 clones.

Germline DNA was also extracted, with blood RNA taken from unsorted whole blood. No treatment had been given to the patients, who were chronically infected with HBV. The germline V gene encodes CDR1 ENHRY and CDR2 SYGVKD. The CDR3 totals 17 residues. This clonotype was sampled from a man aged 40-50 years with primary liver carcinoma and hepatitis B virus infection. The sample taken for sequencing was peripheral blood. V and J are TRBV10-3 and TRBJ2-2; 11 bases match TRBD1. Here the CDR3 reads CAISRDRGVFSLGEPFF. DNA for the CDR3: TGTGCCATCAGCCGGGACAGGGGGGTCTTCTCTCTCGGGGAGCCGTTTTTT.